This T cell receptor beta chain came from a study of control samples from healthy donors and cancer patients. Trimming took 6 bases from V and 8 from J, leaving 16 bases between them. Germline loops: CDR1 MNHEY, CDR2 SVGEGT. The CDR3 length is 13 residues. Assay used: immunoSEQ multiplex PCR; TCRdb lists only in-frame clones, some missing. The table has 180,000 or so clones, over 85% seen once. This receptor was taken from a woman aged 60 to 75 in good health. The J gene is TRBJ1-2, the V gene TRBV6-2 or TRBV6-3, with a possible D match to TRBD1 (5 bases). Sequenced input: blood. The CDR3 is CASSPGWGLGYTF. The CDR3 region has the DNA TGTGCCAGCAGCCCGGGGTGGGGCCTCGGCTACACCTTC.